This entry describes one TCR beta chain. Its antigen remains unknown. In the authors' methods: CDR3 differences across clinicopathological groups were used to build a distant-metastasis classifier for papillary thyroid cancer. TCRdb re-clonotyped the PCR reads via MiXCR. The V and J calls were determined by TCRdb, not by the authors. The sample yields some 34,000 clones, 15% to 20% seen once. The data are from a study of metastatic and nonmetastatic thyroid tumors. Study as a whole: Repertoires from blood and tumor or nodule tissue of malignant and benign thyroid patients were compared.

This CDR3 region has 15 residues. The germline CDR1 and CDR2 sequences are SGHRS and YFSETQ. The ends were cut back, 5 bases at V and 5 bases at J, with 16 bases in the middle. Patients underwent thyroid surgery, and none had received any treatment before it. Study outcomes and limitations: Across blood and tumor, TCR beta diversity in malignant thyroid tumors was reportedly significantly higher than in benign nodules.

The chain carries TRBV5-1 and TRBJ2-2, with a possible D match to TRBD1 (6 bases). The sequencing input was blood. The source is a female donor with papillary thyroid cancer or a benign thyroid nodule (not recorded which). Some clones in this sample may be carry-over from other donors' samples. The CDR3 here is CASRGAEVRTGELFF. The CDR3 nucleotides read TGCGCCAGCAGGGGGGCAGAGGTGCGGACCGGGGAGCTGTTTTTT.